Listed below are T cell receptor beta chains from one sample, sequenced in a study of cytomegalovirus exposure and HLA in healthy donors. Sequenced by immunoSEQ multiplex PCR; TCRdb stores in-frame clones only, minus some. The sample includes 200,000 or so clones, roughly 82% seen only once; the top ten take 13%. Sequencing was done on a sample of PBMCs. All receptors derive from a woman between 25 and 40 years old in good health and CMV-seropositive. Both conserved end residues are part of each CDR3. A D gene is named only where the DNA matches it firmly. Expanded clones get a size class; other rows say once, few or many, or leave the size out.

size | J | V | D | CDR3 | DNA
many | TRBJ1-1 | TRBV5-1 | NA | CASSLEPMNTEAFF | TGCGCCAGCAGCTTAGAGCCTATGAACACTGAAGCTTTCTTT
NA | TRBJ2-5 | TRBV29-1 | TRBD2 | CSVRLAGEEETQYF | TGCAGCGTTCGACTAGCGGGAGAGGAGGAGACCCAGTACTTC
NA | TRBJ2-7 | TRBV4-2 | NA | CASSQDSVVYEQYF | TGTGCCAGCAGCCAAGATAGTGTGGTTTACGAGCAGTACTTC
once | TRBJ1-5 | TRBV27 | NA | CASSLLGDQPQHF | TGTGCCAGCAGTTTACTTGGAGATCAGCCCCAGCATTTT
NA | TRBJ2-7 | TRBV19 | NA | CASSTATGGYEQYF | TGTGCCAGTAGTACCGCGACAGGCGGCTACGAGCAGTACTTC
once | TRBJ2-6 | TRBV18 | TRBD1 | CASSPGQRSGANVLTF | TGTGCCAGCTCACCGGGACAGCGCTCTGGGGCCAACGTCCTGACTTTC
NA | TRBJ2-3 | TRBV5-6 | TRBD2 | CASSLGLAGSTDTQYF | TGTGCCAGCAGCTTAGGACTAGCGGGAAGCACAGATACGCAGTATTTT
NA | TRBJ2-7 | TRBV29-1 | NA | CSVKDGAYEQYF | TGCAGCGTCAAAGACGGAGCCTACGAGCAGTACTTC
NA | TRBJ2-7 | TRBV27 | TRBD2 | CASSLAAVAGVTYEQYF | TGTGCCAGCAGCCTCGCCGCGGTAGCGGGAGTGACCTACGAGCAGTACTTC
NA | TRBJ1-1 | TRBV28 | NA | CASTSSRATLEAFF | TGTGCCAGCACCTCCAGCAGGGCAACCCTTGAAGCTTTCTTT
NA | TRBJ1-5 | TRBV4-2 | TRBD1 | CASSQGRTGNNQPQHF | TGTGCCAGCAGCCAAGGAAGGACAGGGAACAATCAGCCCCAGCATTTT
few | TRBJ1-4 | TRBV2 | NA | CASRPGYHEKLFF | TGTGCCAGCAGACCGGGTTATCATGAAAAACTGTTTTTT
NA | TRBJ2-7 | TRBV2 | TRBD2 | CASSQRELYEQYF | TGTGCCAGCAGCCAGCGGGAACTCTACGAGCAGTACTTC
NA | TRBJ2-5 | TRBV29-1 | TRBD2 | CSATSGGQETQYF | TGCAGCGCGACCAGCGGGGGACAAGAGACCCAGTACTTC
NA | TRBJ2-3 | TRBV7-6 | NA | CASRRASTDTQYF | TGTGCCAGCAGGAGGGCTAGCACAGATACGCAGTATTTT
NA | TRBJ2-4 | TRBV4-2 | NA | CASSQDIGGLAKNIQYF | TGTGCCAGCAGCCAAGATATCGGCGGGCTAGCCAAAAACATTCAGTACTTC
NA | TRBJ2-1 | TRBV5-1 | NA | CASSPGQINNEQFF | TGCGCCAGCAGCCCAGGACAGATTAACAATGAGCAGTTCTTC
NA | TRBJ2-3 | TRBV29-1 | TRBD1 | CSGGTADTDTQYF | TGCAGCGGTGGGACAGCCGACACAGATACGCAGTATTTT
NA | TRBJ1-5 | TRBV29-1 | TRBD1 | CSVAGQGVNQPQHF | TGCAGCGTAGCCGGACAGGGAGTAAATCAGCCCCAGCATTTT
NA | TRBJ2-6 | TRBV4-2 | NA | CASSQGDSGANVLTF | TGTGCCAGCAGCCAAGGAGACTCTGGGGCCAACGTCCTGACTTTC
NA | TRBJ2-7 | TRBV19 | TRBD1 | CASSLRRDRGYEQYF | TGTGCCAGTAGTCTCCGTCGGGACAGGGGTTACGAGCAGTACTTC
NA | TRBJ1-5 | TRBV2 | NA | CASSGGYQPQHF | TGTGCCAGCAGCGGGGGGTATCAGCCCCAGCATTTT
NA | TRBJ1-5 | TRBV29-1 | NA | CSVLQNSNQPQHF | TGCAGCGTTTTGCAGAATAGCAATCAGCCCCAGCATTTT
NA | TRBJ2-5 | TRBV5-1 | TRBD1 | CASSSGQGTQETQYF | TGCGCCAGCAGCTCAGGACAGGGGACACAAGAGACCCAGTACTTC
NA | TRBJ2-1 | TRBV5-1 | TRBD1 | CASSRGQGVGEQFF | TGCGCCAGCAGCAGGGGACAGGGAGTGGGTGAGCAGTTCTTC